Listed below are T cell receptor beta chains from one sample, sequenced in a study of shared clonotypes between healthy human individuals. Some clones are missing from TCRdb's copy, which holds only in-frame ones; the method was immunoSEQ multiplex PCR. The data hold over 950,000 clones, with 70% to 80% observed a single time. Input material: memory CD4+ T cells from PBMCs. These receptors came from a man between 18 and 35 years old in good health. Some clones in this sample may be carry-over from other donors' samples. Each CDR3 is given with its conserved first and last residue. A D gene is named only where the DNA matches it firmly. Some rows have no size entry. The others give once, few or many, or a class for an expanded clone.

clone_size: NA
d_call: TRBD2
j_call: TRBJ2-1
v_call: TRBV5-1
cdr3_nt: TGCGCCAGCAGGTCTAGCGGGGCAGGGCCCTACAATGAGCAGTTCTTC
cdr3_aa: CASRSSGAGPYNEQFF

clone_size: NA
d_call: NA
j_call: TRBJ2-1
v_call: TRBV5-1
cdr3_nt: TGCGCCAGCAGCTTAGGACCAGGGGAGGAAAAGTTCTTC
cdr3_aa: CASSLGPGEEKFF

clone_size: once
d_call: TRBD1
j_call: TRBJ1-2
v_call: TRBV5-8
cdr3_nt: TGTGCCAGCAGCTTGGGGACAGGGTTAAACACCTTC
cdr3_aa: CASSLGTGLNTF

clone_size: NA
d_call: NA
j_call: TRBJ1-1
v_call: TRBV5-1
cdr3_nt: TGCGCCAGCAGCTTGGTGGTGGCTTTGAACACTGAAGCTTTCTTT
cdr3_aa: CASSLVVALNTEAFF

clone_size: NA
d_call: NA
j_call: TRBJ1-2
v_call: TRBV7-9
cdr3_nt: TGTGCCAGCAGCTTAGGAGCCGGGGACTATGGCTACACCTTC
cdr3_aa: CASSLGAGDYGYTF

clone_size: NA
d_call: TRBD2
j_call: TRBJ2-3
v_call: TRBV7-3
cdr3_nt: TGTGCCAGCAGTTCGACTAGCGGGCGTGGGGATACGCAGTATTTT
cdr3_aa: CASSSTSGRGDTQYF

clone_size: NA
d_call: NA
j_call: TRBJ2-2
v_call: TRBV7-3
cdr3_nt: TGTGCCAGCAGCTTAAGGGTCGGGGAGCTGTTTTTT
cdr3_aa: CASSLRVGELFF

clone_size: NA
d_call: NA
j_call: TRBJ1-2
v_call: TRBV7-9
cdr3_nt: TGTGCCAGCAGCATCAGCTCCCTCTATGGCTACACCTTC
cdr3_aa: CASSISSLYGYTF

clone_size: once
d_call: NA
j_call: TRBJ2-7
v_call: TRBV5-1
cdr3_nt: TGCGCCAGCAGCTTGAGTAGCCGGGCGGGGGAGCAGTACTTC
cdr3_aa: CASSLSSRAGEQYF

clone_size: NA
d_call: NA
j_call: TRBJ1-2
v_call: TRBV5-4
cdr3_nt: TGTGCCAGCAGCTCTACAGGGTCCCTTAACTATGGCTACACCTTC
cdr3_aa: CASSSTGSLNYGYTF

clone_size: NA
d_call: NA
j_call: TRBJ1-5
v_call: TRBV25-1
cdr3_nt: TGTGCCAGCAGGAGGGACGACCAGCCCCAGCATTTT
cdr3_aa: CASRRDDQPQHF

clone_size: NA
d_call: NA
j_call: TRBJ2-5
v_call: TRBV5-4
cdr3_nt: TGTGCCAGCAGCTCCCTGGGGGGTGAGACCCAGTACTTC
cdr3_aa: CASSSLGGETQYF

clone_size: NA
d_call: TRBD1
j_call: TRBJ1-2
v_call: TRBV7-8
cdr3_nt: TGTGCCAGCAGCTTAGGACAGGGCCACGGCTACACCTTC
cdr3_aa: CASSLGQGHGYTF

clone_size: NA
d_call: NA
j_call: TRBJ1-5
v_call: TRBV7-2
cdr3_nt: TGTGCCAGCAGCTTAGCGCTAACACCGCCCCAGCATTTT
cdr3_aa: CASSLALTPPQHF

clone_size: NA
d_call: NA
j_call: TRBJ1-1
v_call: TRBV19
cdr3_nt: TGTGCCAGTAGTCCAACCGGGGGAGGATCAGCAGCTTTCTTT
cdr3_aa: CASSPTGGGSAAFF

clone_size: NA
d_call: NA
j_call: TRBJ1-1
v_call: TRBV2
cdr3_nt: TGTGCCAGCAGTCTGGGGGGAGGGACTGAAGCTTTCTTT
cdr3_aa: CASSLGGGTEAFF

clone_size: NA
d_call: NA
j_call: TRBJ2-7
v_call: TRBV11-2
cdr3_nt: TGTGCCAGCAGCCCGGGTGTAGGAGCCGGAAACCTCTACGAGCAGTACTTC
cdr3_aa: CASSPGVGAGNLYEQYF

clone_size: NA
d_call: NA
j_call: TRBJ1-1
v_call: TRBV7-2
cdr3_nt: TGTGCCAGCAGCTTAGGTTGGGCTGAAGCTTTCTTT
cdr3_aa: CASSLGWAEAFF

clone_size: NA
d_call: NA
j_call: TRBJ1-4
v_call: TRBV7-8
cdr3_nt: TGTGCCAGCAGCTTAGTTGGGGAAAAACTGTTTTTT
cdr3_aa: CASSLVGEKLFF

clone_size: NA
d_call: NA
j_call: TRBJ2-1
v_call: TRBV2
cdr3_nt: TGTGCCAGCGGTCGCGAGCCTTACTACAATGAGCAGTTCTTC
cdr3_aa: CASGREPYYNEQFF

clone_size: NA
d_call: NA
j_call: TRBJ1-5
v_call: TRBV5-1
cdr3_nt: TGCGCCAGCAGCTTGGACGGGGCTCTAGAGCCCCAGCATTTT
cdr3_aa: CASSLDGALEPQHF

clone_size: once
d_call: NA
j_call: TRBJ2-7
v_call: TRBV27
cdr3_nt: TGTGCCAGCAGTTTTATCCCGGGGTCTGTCGAGCAGTACTTC
cdr3_aa: CASSFIPGSVEQYF

clone_size: NA
d_call: TRBD2
j_call: TRBJ2-1
v_call: TRBV4-2
cdr3_nt: TGTGCCAGCAGCCACAGCGGGCGAACTAGCGGGAAGAGCAATGAGCAGTTCTTC
cdr3_aa: CASSHSGRTSGKSNEQFF

clone_size: NA
d_call: NA
j_call: TRBJ2-3
v_call: TRBV5-3
cdr3_nt: TGTGCCAGAAGCTTGGTCCTCTGCGAGGAGAGGAGAGGAGATACGCAGTATTTT
cdr3_aa: CARSLVLCEERRGDTQYF

clone_size: few
d_call: NA
j_call: TRBJ2-1
v_call: TRBV9
cdr3_nt: TGTGCCAGCACCGTCGGCGGAAGCTCCTACAATGAGCAGTTCTTC
cdr3_aa: CASTVGGSSYNEQFF

clone_size: NA
d_call: NA
j_call: TRBJ1-2
v_call: TRBV18
cdr3_nt: TGTGCCAGCTCCCCCCGGGGAGGGACGGATGGCTACACCTTC
cdr3_aa: CASSPRGGTDGYTF

clone_size: NA
d_call: NA
j_call: TRBJ2-7
v_call: TRBV29-1
cdr3_nt: TGCAGCGTTGTAGGCAGCTCCTACGAGCAGTACTTC
cdr3_aa: CSVVGSSYEQYF

clone_size: NA
d_call: NA
j_call: TRBJ1-4
v_call: TRBV28
cdr3_nt: TGTGCCAGCAGTTCCTCCCAACTCAGTGAAAAACTGTTTTTT
cdr3_aa: CASSSSQLSEKLFF

clone_size: NA
d_call: NA
j_call: TRBJ1-1
v_call: TRBV5-1
cdr3_nt: TGCGCCAGCAGCCAGGACCGGACTCGTGAAGCTTTCTTT
cdr3_aa: CASSQDRTREAFF

clone_size: NA
d_call: NA
j_call: TRBJ1-3
v_call: TRBV4-1
cdr3_nt: TGCGCCAGCAGCCAAAAGCCAGGGACGAGGGACACCATATATTTT
cdr3_aa: CASSQKPGTRDTIYF

clone_size: NA
d_call: TRBD1
j_call: TRBJ2-5
v_call: TRBV2
cdr3_nt: TGTGCCAGGGGACAGACAGAAGAGACCCAGTACTTC
cdr3_aa: CARGQTEETQYF

clone_size: NA
d_call: TRBD1
j_call: TRBJ2-4
v_call: TRBV27
cdr3_nt: TGTGCCAGCAGTTTAGGCCCTGGGACAGGGGGTCCCAAAAACATTCAGTACTTC
cdr3_aa: CASSLGPGTGGPKNIQYF

clone_size: NA
d_call: TRBD2
j_call: TRBJ2-5
v_call: TRBV29-1
cdr3_nt: TGCAGCGTCGGGACTAGCGGTTATTATACCCTCGGGGAGACCCAGTACTTC
cdr3_aa: CSVGTSGYYTLGETQYF

clone_size: NA
d_call: NA
j_call: TRBJ2-1
v_call: TRBV5-6
cdr3_nt: TGTGCCAGCAGCTCGGTCGGAGGTCTCGGAGCGCGGTTCTTC
cdr3_aa: CASSSVGGLGARFF

clone_size: NA
d_call: NA
j_call: TRBJ1-5
v_call: TRBV18
cdr3_nt: TGTGCCAGCTCACCCGGGACAAGGAATCAGCCCCAGCATTTT
cdr3_aa: CASSPGTRNQPQHF

clone_size: NA
d_call: NA
j_call: TRBJ1-1
v_call: TRBV5-4
cdr3_nt: TGTGCCAGCAGCCCTGAAGGCACTGAAGCTTTCTTT
cdr3_aa: CASSPEGTEAFF

clone_size: NA
d_call: NA
j_call: TRBJ2-1
v_call: TRBV11-2
cdr3_nt: TGTGCCAGCAGCGCCGAGGACTATGGTGCGAATGAGCAGTTCTTC
cdr3_aa: CASSAEDYGANEQFF

clone_size: NA
d_call: NA
j_call: TRBJ2-7
v_call: TRBV4-3
cdr3_nt: TGCGCCAGCAGCCAAGATAGAAATCCCTACGAGCAGTACTTC
cdr3_aa: CASSQDRNPYEQYF

clone_size: NA
d_call: NA
j_call: TRBJ1-2
v_call: TRBV5-1
cdr3_nt: TGCGCCAGCAGCTTGGCCGGGGGCCAGGACTATGGCTACACCTTC
cdr3_aa: CASSLAGGQDYGYTF

clone_size: NA
d_call: TRBD1
j_call: TRBJ2-7
v_call: TRBV7-3
cdr3_nt: TGTGCCAGCAGCTTGAGACAGGGGTACGAGCAGTACTTC
cdr3_aa: CASSLRQGYEQYF

clone_size: many
d_call: TRBD2
j_call: TRBJ2-7
v_call: TRBV7-2
cdr3_nt: TGTGCCAGCAGCTCCCCTGAAGCGGGAGGTCACGGCGAGCAGTACTTC
cdr3_aa: CASSSPEAGGHGEQYF